This TCR beta chain stems from a study of post-analysis software for immune sequencing data. Background on the study: The courses of disease that were included comprised relapsing-remitting, secondary progressive and progressive-relapsing multiple sclerosis.

Findings and limits, study-wide: Four or five TRBV segments were significantly more frequent in patients than in controls. TRBV5-6, TRBV5-1 and TRBV20-1 were among these segments.

Unique molecular identifiers tagged the TCR beta cDNA libraries. It was from roughly 1 to 10 million T cells that about 500,000 cDNA molecules came. One entry per CDR3 protein results from TCRdb running MiXCR on the PCR reads. Among hundreds of thousands of distinct CDR3 sequences listed, roughly 30% were seen once. On this clonotype: Its antigen is undetermined.

Germline V CDR1 and CDR2: MNHEY, SMNVEV (reference sequence). The germline V and J ends were trimmed by 7 bases and 7 bases, with 16 bases remaining between them. The CDR3 is 13 residues long. The chain carries TRBV27 and TRBJ1-2; no reliable D call. The material sequenced was blood. This sequence originates from a girl under 18 with multiple sclerosis. The CDR3 coding sequence is TGTGCCAGCAAAACCCCCGGGGTTTCTGGCTACACCTTC. Translation gives CASKTPGVSGYTF.